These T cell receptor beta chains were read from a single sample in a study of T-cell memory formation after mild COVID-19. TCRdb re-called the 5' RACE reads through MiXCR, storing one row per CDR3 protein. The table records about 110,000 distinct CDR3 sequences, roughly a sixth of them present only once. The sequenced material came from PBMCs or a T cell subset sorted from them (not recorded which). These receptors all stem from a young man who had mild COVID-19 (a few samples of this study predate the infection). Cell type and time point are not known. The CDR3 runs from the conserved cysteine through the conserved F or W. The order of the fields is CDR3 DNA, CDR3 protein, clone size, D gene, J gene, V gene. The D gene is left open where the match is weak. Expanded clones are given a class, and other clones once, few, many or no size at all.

DNA: TGTGCCAGCAGTCCCCCGGACGGATACAATCAGCCCCAGCATTTT
CDR3: CASSPPDGYNQPQHF
size: .
D: .
J: TRBJ1-5
V: TRBV28

DNA: TGTGCCAGCAGCCACCGGGGGGGCACTGAAGCTTTCTTT
CDR3: CASSHRGGTEAFF
size: few
D: .
J: TRBJ1-1
V: TRBV12-3/TRBV12-4

DNA: TGTGCCATCAGTGTGGGTCAGGCGGCGGACGGTGAAAAACTGTTTTTT
CDR3: CAISVGQAADGEKLFF
size: few
D: .
J: TRBJ1-4
V: TRBV10-3

DNA: TGCGCCAGCAGCCATCGGGGGAAGGTGGGTGAGCAGTTCTTC
CDR3: CASSHRGKVGEQFF
size: .
D: .
J: TRBJ2-1
V: TRBV4-3

DNA: TGTGCCAGCAGCCGCAGGGGCGCCTTGTACGGCTACACCTTC
CDR3: CASSRRGALYGYTF
size: few
D: .
J: TRBJ1-2
V: TRBV3-1

DNA: TGCAGCGTTGAAGATGGGCAAAGCACAGATACGCAGTATTTT
CDR3: CSVEDGQSTDTQYF
size: .
D: .
J: TRBJ2-3
V: TRBV29-1

DNA: TGTGCCAGCAGCCCGAGGCGGGGGAACACTGAAGCTTTCTTT
CDR3: CASSPRRGNTEAFF
size: few
D: .
J: TRBJ1-1
V: TRBV7-2

DNA: TGCAGTGCTAGAGATTCCTCCACGGGGGCTAATGAAAAACTGTTTTTT
CDR3: CSARDSSTGANEKLFF
size: .
D: .
J: TRBJ1-4
V: TRBV20-1

DNA: TGCGCCAGCAGCTGGGGGTTTGGGTCCTACAATGAGCAGTTCTTC
CDR3: CASSWGFGSYNEQFF
size: .
D: .
J: TRBJ2-1
V: TRBV5-1

DNA: TGTGCCAGCAGTTACGGGACAGGGGTCGAGCAGTACTTC
CDR3: CASSYGTGVEQYF
size: .
D: TRBD1
J: TRBJ2-7
V: TRBV6-2/TRBV6-3

DNA: TGCGCCAGCAGCCCTTGGACCGACACTAGCACAGATACGCAGTATTTT
CDR3: CASSPWTDTSTDTQYF
size: .
D: .
J: TRBJ2-3
V: TRBV4-3

DNA: TGCAGTGCTAGAGATCTTCGGGCCCTCTACGAGCAGTACTTC
CDR3: CSARDLRALYEQYF
size: many
D: .
J: TRBJ2-7
V: TRBV20-1

DNA: TGTGCCAGCAGCCGACAGGGGAAGAACACTGAAGCTTTCTTT
CDR3: CASSRQGKNTEAFF
size: .
D: TRBD1
J: TRBJ1-1
V: TRBV6-2/TRBV6-3

DNA: TGTGCCAGCTCTAGCGGGGAGGCCAATGAGCAGTTCTTC
CDR3: CASSSGEANEQFF
size: few
D: TRBD2
J: TRBJ2-1
V: TRBV7-2

DNA: TGTGCCACCAGCCCCGGGGGGGCTATTGGAAACACCATATATTTT
CDR3: CATSPGGAIGNTIYF
size: .
D: .
J: TRBJ1-3
V: TRBV15

DNA: TGTGCCAGCAGCCTAGGACAGACCTACGAGCAGTACTTC
CDR3: CASSLGQTYEQYF
size: few
D: .
J: TRBJ2-7
V: TRBV12-3/TRBV12-4

DNA: TGTGCCAGCAGCCCCGACATTGGGGGGCCCTATGGCTACACCTTC
CDR3: CASSPDIGGPYGYTF
size: few
D: .
J: TRBJ1-2
V: TRBV7-2

DNA: TGTGCCAGCAGCTTAGACCGCCTCGGACCCCAGCATTTT
CDR3: CASSLDRLGPQHF
size: .
D: .
J: TRBJ1-5
V: TRBV11-2

DNA: TGTGCCAGCAGCCCCAACGGGGGGGCCCCAGATACGCAGTATTTT
CDR3: CASSPNGGAPDTQYF
size: few
D: TRBD2
J: TRBJ2-3
V: TRBV7-2

DNA: TGTGCCAGCAGCCAAGATTCTGCGGACCCGCCGGGGCCCCAGTACTTC
CDR3: CASSQDSADPPGPQYF
size: .
D: .
J: TRBJ2-5
V: TRBV4-2

DNA: TGTGCCAGCAGTCGACCAGGGGCCGGAGATACGCAGTATTTT
CDR3: CASSRPGAGDTQYF
size: .
D: .
J: TRBJ2-3
V: TRBV12-3/TRBV12-4

DNA: TGTGCTGCAGCCGGGAGGGGGAACACTGAAGCTTTCTTT
CDR3: CAAAGRGNTEAFF
size: .
D: .
J: TRBJ1-1
V: TRBV30